These T cell receptor beta chains were read from a single sample in a study of blood T cell repertoires in COVID-19. Libraries were prepared by immunoSEQ multiplex PCR; TCRdb keeps only in-frame clonotypes and omits some of them. The table shows over 45,000 clones, with roughly four fifths occurring only once. Sequenced input: peripheral blood. These TCRs come from a woman over 75 with acute or convalescent COVID-19. CDR3s include the opening cysteine and the closing phenylalanine or tryptophan. The D gene is left open where the match is weak. For some rows the clone size is stated as once, few or many, or as a class when expanded; others skip it.

d_call,j_call,clone_size,v_call,cdr3_aa,cdr3_nt
TRBD2,TRBJ2-3,NA,TRBV7-9,CASSPPGRTDTQYF,TGTGCCAGCAGCCCCCCCGGGAGGACAGATACGCAGTATTTT
TRBD1,TRBJ1-3,once,TRBV5-1,CASSPGQGLGSGNTIYF,TGCGCCAGCAGCCCCGGACAGGGGTTGGGCTCTGGAAACACCATATATTTT
TRBD2,TRBJ2-5,NA,TRBV6-1,CASSERQRGGQQETQYF,TGTGCCAGCAGTGAAAGGCAGCGGGGGGGACAACAAGAGACCCAGTACTTC
TRBD1,TRBJ2-2,NA,TRBV9,CASSVVDRGSTGELFF,TGTGCCAGCAGCGTAGTAGACAGGGGGAGCACCGGGGAGCTGTTTTTT
NA,TRBJ1-1,few,TRBV2,CASSDNGGRAFF,TGTGCCAGCAGTGATAACGGAGGACGAGCTTTCTTT
TRBD2,TRBJ2-7,few,TRBV7-9,CASTSGLAGGLFYEQYF,TGTGCCAGCACCTCGGGACTAGCGGGAGGACTATTCTACGAGCAGTACTTC
TRBD1,TRBJ2-1,NA,TRBV19,CASRVDRADEQFF,TGTGCCAGTAGGGTAGACAGGGCGGATGAGCAGTTCTTC
NA,TRBJ1-1,NA,TRBV28,CASRPRQINTEAFF,TGTGCCAGCAGACCCCGACAGATAAACACTGAAGCTTTCTTT
TRBD1,TRBJ2-5,NA,TRBV28,CASSLATGSFQETQYF,TGTGCCAGCAGTTTGGCGACAGGGTCCTTCCAAGAGACCCAGTACTTC
NA,TRBJ2-3,NA,TRBV19,CASSGQRPTDTQYF,TGTGCCAGTAGCGGACAGCGTCCCACAGATACGCAGTATTTT
TRBD1,TRBJ1-1,NA,TRBV6-5,CASSYRSAGGNTEAFF,TGTGCCAGCAGTTACCGTTCGGCAGGGGGGAACACTGAAGCTTTCTTT
NA,TRBJ2-2,NA,TRBV28,CASSLRTFSANTGELFF,TGTGCCAGCAGTTTAAGGACATTCTCCGCGAACACCGGGGAGCTGTTTTTT
NA,TRBJ2-1,NA,TRBV23-1,CASSPYRDFSNNEQFF,TGCGCCAGCAGTCCATACCGGGACTTCTCCAACAATGAGCAGTTCTTC
NA,TRBJ1-3,NA,TRBV23-1,CASSQPPKGDRNTIYF,TGCGCCAGCAGCCAACCTCCCAAGGGAGACCGAAACACCATATATTTT
NA,TRBJ2-3,NA,TRBV18,CASSQDQWGGDTQYF,TGTGCCAGCTCCCAGGACCAGTGGGGAGGAGATACGCAGTATTTT
NA,TRBJ2-7,NA,TRBV5-1,CASSLGNSIHEQYF,TGCGCCAGCAGCTTGGGGAACAGTATCCACGAGCAGTACTTC
TRBD2,TRBJ2-1,NA,TRBV5-4,CASSHSGGANEQFF,TGTGCCAGCAGCCACTCGGGGGGTGCGAATGAGCAGTTCTTC
NA,TRBJ1-2,NA,TRBV3-1/TRBV3-2,CASSQYSGRGVGYTF,TGTGCCAGCAGCCAATATTCAGGGCGGGGAGTGGGCTACACCTTC
NA,TRBJ1-5,once,TRBV27,CASSSPKSGGNQPQHF,TGTGCCAGCAGTTCCCCTAAGAGCGGTGGCAATCAGCCCCAGCATTTT
TRBD1,TRBJ1-1,NA,TRBV10-3,CAIRPGTGGGGAFF,TGTGCCATCAGACCCGGGACAGGGGGCGGCGGGGCTTTCTTT
TRBD2,TRBJ2-3,once,TRBV5-1,CASSLGLAGLDTQYF,TGCGCCAGCAGCTTGGGTCTAGCGGGGCTTGATACGCAGTATTTT
NA,TRBJ2-7,NA,TRBV2,CASGDLNRDLRAEQYF,TGTGCCAGCGGGGACCTTAACCGGGACTTGCGGGCCGAGCAGTACTTC
NA,TRBJ2-5,NA,TRBV27,CASSQGKGETQYF,TGTGCCAGCAGTCAGGGGAAGGGGGAGACCCAGTACTTC
NA,TRBJ2-3,NA,TRBV18,CASSPGLNTLSSTDTQYF,TGTGCCAGCTCACCAGGCCTTAATACGCTTTCAAGCACAGATACGCAGTATTTT
NA,TRBJ2-7,NA,TRBV12-1,CASSGGLARYEQYF,TGTGCCAGCAGCGGGGGACTAGCGAGATACGAGCAGTACTTC
NA,TRBJ1-3,few,TRBV6-5,CASSSSDSSGNTIYF,TGTGCCAGCAGTTCCTCAGACTCCTCTGGAAACACCATATATTTT
TRBD2,TRBJ2-5,once,TRBV6-1,CASSEGRGLVETQYF,TGTGCCAGCAGTGAAGGGAGGGGACTAGTAGAGACCCAGTACTTC
NA,TRBJ1-1,NA,TRBV10-3,CAIQAHRGAMNTEAFF,TGTGCCATCCAGGCCCATAGGGGTGCCATGAACACTGAAGCTTTCTTT
TRBD2,TRBJ2-5,NA,TRBV10-2,CASNRGDGETQYF,TGCGCCAGCAACCGGGGGGATGGAGAGACCCAGTACTTC
NA,TRBJ2-1,few,TRBV19,CASSSGTYNEQFF,TGTGCCAGTAGTTCAGGGACCTACAATGAGCAGTTCTTC
TRBD2,TRBJ2-7,NA,TRBV10-2,CASSTPGLAVSYEQYF,TGCGCCAGCAGCACACCGGGACTAGCGGTCTCCTACGAGCAGTACTTC
TRBD2,TRBJ2-1,NA,TRBV7-3,CASSLDAGGRDEQFF,TGTGCCAGCAGCTTAGACGCGGGAGGGCGGGATGAGCAGTTCTTC
NA,TRBJ2-2,once,TRBV5-1,CASSEQGHGELFF,TGCGCCAGCAGCGAACAGGGACACGGGGAGCTGTTTTTT
NA,TRBJ2-2,NA,TRBV7-9,CASSPHSPGTSNTGELFF,TGTGCCAGCAGCCCCCATTCCCCCGGGACATCGAACACCGGGGAGCTGTTTTTT
NA,TRBJ1-4,NA,TRBV5-1,CASSLEGRGAGEKLFF,TGCGCCAGCAGCTTGGAGGGCCGGGGGGCAGGTGAAAAACTGTTTTTT
NA,TRBJ2-2,NA,TRBV20-1,CSASSLRLEGNTGELFF,TGCAGTGCTAGTTCCCTTCGACTCGAGGGGAACACCGGGGAGCTGTTTTTT
NA,TRBJ2-7,NA,TRBV28,CASSRSRRLRIGYEQYF,TGTGCCAGCAGCCGCTCCCGGAGACTCCGAATTGGCTACGAGCAGTACTTC
TRBD1,TRBJ2-2,few,TRBV5-1,CASSLGQGFTGELFF,TGCGCCAGCAGCTTGGGACAGGGTTTTACCGGGGAGCTGTTTTTT
TRBD1,TRBJ1-2,NA,TRBV2,CASSEAVPGGHGYTF,TGTGCCAGCAGTGAAGCCGTGCCAGGGGGCCATGGCTACACCTTC
TRBD2,TRBJ2-2,NA,TRBV2,CASSRQTSGTGELFF,TGTGCCAGCAGTCGACAGACTAGCGGCACCGGGGAGCTGTTTTTT
NA,TRBJ1-1,NA,TRBV7-9,CASSVGPNTEAFF,TGTGCCAGCAGCGTAGGGCCAAACACTGAAGCTTTCTTT
NA,TRBJ2-5,NA,TRBV11-2,CASSLARGARQETQYF,TGTGCCAGCAGCTTAGCCCGGGGGGCCCGGCAAGAGACCCAGTACTTC
TRBD2,TRBJ2-1,NA,TRBV29-1,CSVETSGRANEQFF,TGCAGCGTGGAAACTAGCGGGAGGGCCAATGAGCAGTTCTTC
NA,TRBJ2-1,NA,TRBV19,CASRGDRSYNEQFF,TGTGCCAGTAGAGGGGATAGATCCTACAATGAGCAGTTCTTC
NA,TRBJ2-7,NA,TRBV6-5,CASSRGEGSNEQYF,TGTGCCAGCAGTCGCGGGGAAGGGAGCAACGAGCAGTACTTC
TRBD1,TRBJ1-6,few,TRBV18,CASSTGTGVSPLHF,TGTGCCAGCTCAACCGGGACAGGGGTTTCACCCCTCCACTTT
TRBD1,TRBJ1-3,NA,TRBV11-2,CASSKQGPSSGNTIYF,TGTGCCAGCAGCAAACAGGGGCCCAGCTCTGGAAACACCATATATTTT
NA,TRBJ1-6,NA,TRBV11-2,CASSAETETSPLHF,TGTGCCAGCAGCGCCGAAACAGAGACTTCACCCCTCCACTTT
TRBD2,TRBJ2-7,NA,TRBV7-3,CASSLMTSGREEQYF,TGTGCCAGCAGCTTAATGACTAGCGGGAGGGAAGAGCAGTACTTC
NA,TRBJ1-5,NA,TRBV18,CASSPRKNSNQPQHF,TGTGCCAGCTCACCGCGCAAGAATAGCAATCAGCCCCAGCATTTT
TRBD1,TRBJ2-2,once,TRBV15,CATSRDLRGQLIGELFF,TGTGCCACCAGCAGAGATCTAAGGGGACAGCTTATCGGGGAGCTGTTTTTT
TRBD1,TRBJ2-2,NA,TRBV5-1,CASSFRQGSTGELFF,TGCGCCAGCAGCTTCCGACAGGGTAGCACCGGGGAGCTGTTTTTT
NA,TRBJ2-3,NA,TRBV5-4,CASSPSGLTDTQYF,TGTGCCAGCAGCCCGAGCGGTCTCACAGATACGCAGTATTTT
NA,TRBJ1-2,NA,TRBV18,CASSHYREDNYGYTF,TGTGCCAGCTCACACTACCGAGAGGATAACTATGGCTACACCTTC
NA,TRBJ1-3,NA,TRBV6-5,CASCTRPGQGNTIYF,TGTGCCAGCTGTACGCGGCCCGGACAGGGAAACACCATATATTTT
TRBD1,TRBJ2-7,NA,TRBV2,CASSKQGSGYEQYF,TGTGCCAGCAGCAAACAGGGGTCCGGATACGAGCAGTACTTC
TRBD2,TRBJ2-3,NA,TRBV10-3,CAIRPTSGVSTDTQYF,TGTGCCATCAGGCCAACTAGCGGGGTGAGCACAGATACGCAGTATTTT
TRBD1,TRBJ2-2,NA,TRBV5-6,CASSLVDRANTGELFF,TGTGCCAGCAGCTTGGTGGACAGGGCGAACACCGGGGAGCTGTTTTTT
TRBD1,TRBJ1-5,NA,TRBV11-2,CASSSGRTGGSNQPQHF,TGTGCCAGCAGCTCCGGCCGGACAGGGGGGAGCAATCAGCCCCAGCATTTT